This T cell receptor (beta chain) is drawn from a study of CD8 T cells in Susac syndrome. Whole-study context: Blood was drawn from Susac syndrome patients while they were therapy-naive, on corticosteroids, or on intravenous immunoglobulin alone. Study conclusions and caveats: CD8+ clonal expansion in Susac was maximal in TEMRA cells and in active patients.

For this clonotype: Its antigen is not identified.

Peripheral blood CD8+ and CD4+ T cells were profiled by TCR beta sequencing. Random hexamers were used to reverse transcribe an amount of about 0.5 to 1 ug RNA. The method of amplification for TCR beta CDR3 was immunoSEQ multiplex PCR, covering 54 Vbeta and 13 Jbeta. Each CDR3 protein is one row after TCRdb ran MiXCR on the immunoSEQ multiplex PCR reads. The sample consists of about 100,000 distinct CDR3 sequences, around 95% of them appearing once. Sequenced: CD8+ T cells from PBMCs. The sequence was obtained from a human donor with Susac syndrome.

CDR3 residues: CSVESGARDTQYF. CDR3 nucleotide sequence: TGCAGCGTGGAATCGGGGGCTAGAGATACGCAGTATTTT. V gene TRBV29-1 combines with J gene TRBJ2-3, with D perhaps being TRBD1 or TRBD2 (6 bases each). Looked up from germline, CDR1 is SQVTM and CDR2 is ANQGSEA. The CDR3 is 13 amino acids. The V end was cut by 6 bases, the J end by 5 bases, with 15 bases between.